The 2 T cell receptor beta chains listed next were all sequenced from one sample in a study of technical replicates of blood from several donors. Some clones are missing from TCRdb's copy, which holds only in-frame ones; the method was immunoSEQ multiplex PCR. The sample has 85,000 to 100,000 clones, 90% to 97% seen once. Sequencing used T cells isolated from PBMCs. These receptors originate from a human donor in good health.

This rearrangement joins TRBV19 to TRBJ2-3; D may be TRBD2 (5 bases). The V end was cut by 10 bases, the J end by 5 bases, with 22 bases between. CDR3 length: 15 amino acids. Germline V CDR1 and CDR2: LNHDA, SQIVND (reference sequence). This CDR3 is CATRRSVSRGDTQYF. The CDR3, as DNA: TGTGCCACCCGGAGGAGCGTCAGCCGGGGAGATACGCAGTATTTT.

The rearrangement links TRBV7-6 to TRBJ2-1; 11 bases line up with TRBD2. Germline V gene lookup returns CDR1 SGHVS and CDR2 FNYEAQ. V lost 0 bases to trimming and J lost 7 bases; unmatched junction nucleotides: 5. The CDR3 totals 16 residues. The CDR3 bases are TGTGCCAGCAGCTTAGCTAGCGGGAGGGAATTAAATGAGCAGTTCTTC. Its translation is CASSLASGRELNEQFF.